Here is one T cell receptor (beta chain) with its context. Its antigen is as yet unknown. Assay used: immunoSEQ multiplex PCR; TCRdb lists only in-frame clones, some missing. The table shows roughly 97,000 clones, with roughly 90% occurring only once. The data stem from a study of T cell responses to AZD1222 COVID-19 vaccine. Study results and limitations: Seropositive at baseline were only a handful of AZD1222 recipients. Reportedly, nearly half of unique spike TCRs recognized epitopes outside B.1.351/B.1.1.7 mutations. Recipients of two AZD1222 doses showed rising Spike-specific TCR breadth and depth.

V was pared by 3 bases and J by 10 bases, with 14 bases between. This CDR3 region has 13 residues. Per the germline V gene, CDR1 is LNHDA and CDR2 is SQIVND (reference sequence). The receptor was derived from an adult in good health. Specimen: peripheral blood, collected on day 0 of AZD1222 vaccination. The J gene is TRBJ2-3, the V gene TRBV19; D unresolved. The CDR3 DNA reads as TGTGCCAGTAGTATCGACCCTGCCAAAGCGCAGTATTTT. It is translated as CASSIDPAKAQYF.